This TCR beta chain was captured by sequencing in a study of human T cells and chemical hapten exposure. TCRdb analysed the RACE reads with MiXCR anew, one entry per CDR3 protein. The profile shows over 75,000 distinct CDR3 sequences, 7.5% to 9.5% of them singletons. The length of the CDR3 is 14 residues. The junction had 5 bases not matched to a gene; V was cut back by 7 bases and J by 1 base. Germline CDR1 reads KGHSH; CDR2 reads LQKENI. Time point given: patch test 1, 2 weeks after DPC sensitization. Noted treatment: therapeutic diphenylcyclopropenone sensitization with weekly scalp DPC. The chain has TRBV18 and TRBJ1-1, with 8 bases that match TRBD1. This sequence originates from a young woman with alopecia areata. Some clones in this sample may be carry-over from other donors' samples. This specimen consisted of whole blood, obtained in connection with sensitization to the hapten diphenylcyclopropenone (DPC). The CDR3 is CASFAGTGNTEAFF. As DNA, the CDR3 is TGTGCCAGCTTCGCCGGGACAGGGAACACTGAAGCTTTCTTT.